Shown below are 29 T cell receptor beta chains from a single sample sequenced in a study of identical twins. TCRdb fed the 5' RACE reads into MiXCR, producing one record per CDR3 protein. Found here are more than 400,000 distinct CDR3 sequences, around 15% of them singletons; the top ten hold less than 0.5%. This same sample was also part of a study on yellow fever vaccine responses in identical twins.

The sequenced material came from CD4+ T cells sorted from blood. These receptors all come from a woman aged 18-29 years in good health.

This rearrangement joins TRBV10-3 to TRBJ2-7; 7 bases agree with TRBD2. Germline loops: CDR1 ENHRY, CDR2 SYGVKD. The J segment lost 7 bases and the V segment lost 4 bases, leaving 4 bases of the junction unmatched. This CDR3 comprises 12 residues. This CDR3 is CAISGGSWEQYF. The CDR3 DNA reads TGTGCCATCAGTGGCGGGAGCTGGGAGCAGTACTTC.

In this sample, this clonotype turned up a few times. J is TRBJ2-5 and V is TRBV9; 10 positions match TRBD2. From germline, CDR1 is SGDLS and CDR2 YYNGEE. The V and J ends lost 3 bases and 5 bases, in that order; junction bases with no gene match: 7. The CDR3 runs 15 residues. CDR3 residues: CASSALAGGGETQYF. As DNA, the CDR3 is TGTGCCAGCAGCGCCTTAGCGGGGGGAGGGGAGACCCAGTACTTC.

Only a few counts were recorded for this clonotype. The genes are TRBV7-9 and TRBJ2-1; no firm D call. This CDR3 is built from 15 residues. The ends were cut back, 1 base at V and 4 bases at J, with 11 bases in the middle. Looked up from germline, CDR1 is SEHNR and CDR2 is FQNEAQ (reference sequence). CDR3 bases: TGTGCCAGCAGCTTAGGTAGATTCGGGTACAATGAGCAGTTCTTC. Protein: CASSLGRFGYNEQFF. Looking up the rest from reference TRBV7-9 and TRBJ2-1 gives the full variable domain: DTGVSQNPRHKITKRGQNVTFRCDPISEHNRLYWYRQTLGQGPEFLTYFQNEAQLEKSRLLSDRFSAERPKGSFSTLEIQRTEQGDSAMYLCASSLGRFGYNEQFFGPGTRLTVL.

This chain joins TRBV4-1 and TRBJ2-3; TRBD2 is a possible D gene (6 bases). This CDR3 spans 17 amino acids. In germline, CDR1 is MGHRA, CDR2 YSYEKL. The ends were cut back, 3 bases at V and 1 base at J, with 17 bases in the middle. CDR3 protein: CASSQPPDSSGTDTQYF. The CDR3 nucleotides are TGCGCCAGCAGCCAGCCCCCTGACTCTAGCGGCACAGATACGCAGTATTTT.

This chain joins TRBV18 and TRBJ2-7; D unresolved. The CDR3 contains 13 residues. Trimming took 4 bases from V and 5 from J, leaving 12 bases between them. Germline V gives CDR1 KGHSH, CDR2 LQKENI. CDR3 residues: CASSRVERHEQYF. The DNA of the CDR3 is TGTGCCAGCTCACGCGTGGAGAGGCACGAGCAGTACTTC.

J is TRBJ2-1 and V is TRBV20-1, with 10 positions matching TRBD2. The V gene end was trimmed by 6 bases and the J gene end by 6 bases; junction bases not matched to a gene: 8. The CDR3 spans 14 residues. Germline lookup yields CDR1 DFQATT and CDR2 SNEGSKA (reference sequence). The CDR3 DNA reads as TGCAGTGCAGGTCTAGCGGGGGTGAGCAATGAGCAGTTCTTC. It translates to CSAGLAGVSNEQFF.

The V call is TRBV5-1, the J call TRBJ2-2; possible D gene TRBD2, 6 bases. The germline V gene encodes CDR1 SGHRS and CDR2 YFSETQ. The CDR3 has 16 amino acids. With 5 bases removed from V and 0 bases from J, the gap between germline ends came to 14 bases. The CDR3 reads CASRPPGTANTGELFF. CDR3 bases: TGCGCCAGCAGACCCCCCGGGACTGCGAACACCGGGGAGCTGTTTTTT.

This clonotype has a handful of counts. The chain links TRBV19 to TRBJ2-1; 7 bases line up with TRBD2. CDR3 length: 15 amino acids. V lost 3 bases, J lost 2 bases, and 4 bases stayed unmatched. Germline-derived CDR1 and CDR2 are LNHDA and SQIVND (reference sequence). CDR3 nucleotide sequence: TGTGCCAGTAGTATCCGGGAGGCGGCCTACAATGAGCAGTTCTTC. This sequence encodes CASSIREAAYNEQFF.

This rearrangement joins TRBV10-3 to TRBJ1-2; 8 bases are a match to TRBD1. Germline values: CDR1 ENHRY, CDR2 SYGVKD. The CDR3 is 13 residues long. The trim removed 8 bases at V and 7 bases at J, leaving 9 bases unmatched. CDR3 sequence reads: CAISQGDQGGYTF. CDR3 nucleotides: TGTGCCATCTCACAGGGGGACCAGGGTGGCTACACCTTC.

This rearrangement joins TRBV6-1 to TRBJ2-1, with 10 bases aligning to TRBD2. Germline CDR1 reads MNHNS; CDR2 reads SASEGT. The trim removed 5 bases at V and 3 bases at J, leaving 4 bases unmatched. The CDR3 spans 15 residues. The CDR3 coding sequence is TGTGCCAGCAGTCGTAGCGGGAGGTTCTACAATGAGCAGTTCTTC. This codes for CASSRSGRFYNEQFF.

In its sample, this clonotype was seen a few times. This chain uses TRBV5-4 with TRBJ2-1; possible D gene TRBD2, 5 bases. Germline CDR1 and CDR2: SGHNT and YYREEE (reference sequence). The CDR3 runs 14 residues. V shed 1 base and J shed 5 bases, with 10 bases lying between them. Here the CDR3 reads CASSLIGKNNEQFF. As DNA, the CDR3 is TGTGCCAGCAGCTTGATCGGGAAAAACAATGAGCAGTTCTTC.

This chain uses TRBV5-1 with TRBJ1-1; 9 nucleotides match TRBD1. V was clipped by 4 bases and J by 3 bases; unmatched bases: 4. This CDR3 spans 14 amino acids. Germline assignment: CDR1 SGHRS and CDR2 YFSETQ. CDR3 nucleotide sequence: TGCGCCAGCAGCAACGGGACAGGGCACACTGAAGCTTTCTTT. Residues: CASSNGTGHTEAFF.

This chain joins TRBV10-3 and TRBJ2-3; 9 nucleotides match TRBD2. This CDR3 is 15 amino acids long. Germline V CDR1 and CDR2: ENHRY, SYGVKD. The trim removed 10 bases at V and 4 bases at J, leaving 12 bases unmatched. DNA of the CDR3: TGTGCCACGAGATTTAGCGGGAGCCCCCCAGATACGCAGTATTTT. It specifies CATRFSGSPPDTQYF.

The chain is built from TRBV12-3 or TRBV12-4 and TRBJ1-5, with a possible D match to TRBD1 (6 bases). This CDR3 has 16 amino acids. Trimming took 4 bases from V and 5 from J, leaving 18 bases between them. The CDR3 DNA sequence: TGTGCCAGCAGTTCCAGCCAGGGGCGAGAGGATCAGCCCCAGCATTTT. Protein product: CASSSSQGREDQPQHF.

CDR3 sequence reads: CASSPYWAGGSTDTQYF. The CDR3 DNA follows: TGTGCCAGCAGCCCGTACTGGGCGGGGGGGAGCACAGATACGCAGTATTTT. V usage is TRBV7-9 and J usage is TRBJ2-3; 9 nucleotides line up with TRBD2. The CDR3 consists of 17 residues. J gave up 0 bases and V 5 bases, and 9 bases lay outside the gene matches. The germline V gene has CDR1 SEHNR and CDR2 FQNEAQ (reference sequence). The full variable domain, its missing parts supplied by reference TRBV7-9 and TRBJ2-3, is DTGVSQNPRHKITKRGQNVTFRCDPISEHNRLYWYRQTLGQGPEFLTYFQNEAQLEKSRLLSDRFSAERPKGSFSTLEIQRTEQGDSAMYLCASSPYWAGGSTDTQYFGPGTRLTVL.

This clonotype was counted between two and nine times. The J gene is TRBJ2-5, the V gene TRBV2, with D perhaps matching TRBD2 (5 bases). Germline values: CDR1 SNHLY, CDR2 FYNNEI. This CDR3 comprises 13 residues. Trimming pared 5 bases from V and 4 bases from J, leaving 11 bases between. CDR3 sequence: CASSFLASETQYF. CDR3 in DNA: TGTGCCAGCAGTTTTCTAGCTTCAGAGACCCAGTACTTC.

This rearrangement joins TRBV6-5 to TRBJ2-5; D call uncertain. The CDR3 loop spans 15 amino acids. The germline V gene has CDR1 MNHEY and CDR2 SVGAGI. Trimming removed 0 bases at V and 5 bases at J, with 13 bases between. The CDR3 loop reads CASSYSMPHSETQYF. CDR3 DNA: TGTGCCAGCAGTTACTCGATGCCTCATTCGGAGACCCAGTACTTC.

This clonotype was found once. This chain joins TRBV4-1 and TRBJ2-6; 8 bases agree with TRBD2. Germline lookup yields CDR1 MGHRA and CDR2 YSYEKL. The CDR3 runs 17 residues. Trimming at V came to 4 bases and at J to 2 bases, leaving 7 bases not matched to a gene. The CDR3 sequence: CASSRSGGRAGANVLTF. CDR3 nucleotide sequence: TGCGCCAGCAGCCGTTCGGGAGGGAGAGCTGGGGCCAACGTCCTGACTTTC.

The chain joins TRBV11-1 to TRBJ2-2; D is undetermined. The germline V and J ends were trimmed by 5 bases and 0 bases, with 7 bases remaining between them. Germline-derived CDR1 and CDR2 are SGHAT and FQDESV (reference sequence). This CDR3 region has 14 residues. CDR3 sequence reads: CASSDGPNTGELFF. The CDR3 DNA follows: TGTGCCAGCAGCGATGGACCGAACACCGGGGAGCTGTTTTTT.

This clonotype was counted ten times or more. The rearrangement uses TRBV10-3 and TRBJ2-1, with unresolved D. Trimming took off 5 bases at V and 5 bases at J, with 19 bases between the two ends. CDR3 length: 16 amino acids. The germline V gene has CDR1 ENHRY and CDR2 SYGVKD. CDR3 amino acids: CAISPGERSPHNEQFF. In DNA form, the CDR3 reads TGTGCCATCAGTCCTGGGGAACGGTCACCTCACAATGAGCAGTTCTTC.

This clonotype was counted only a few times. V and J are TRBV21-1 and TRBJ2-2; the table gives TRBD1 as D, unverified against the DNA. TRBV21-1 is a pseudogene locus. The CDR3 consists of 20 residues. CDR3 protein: CASSKKSRLQGAPATGELFF. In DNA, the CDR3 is TGTGCCAGCAGCAAAAAAAGCCGACTACAGGGGGCCCCAGCCACCGGGGAGCTGTTTTTT.

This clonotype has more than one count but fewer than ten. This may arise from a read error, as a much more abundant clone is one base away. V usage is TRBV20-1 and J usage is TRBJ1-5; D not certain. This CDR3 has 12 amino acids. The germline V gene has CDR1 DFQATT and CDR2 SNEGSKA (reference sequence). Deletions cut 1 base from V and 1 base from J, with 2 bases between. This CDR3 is CSARVSNQPQHF. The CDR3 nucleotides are TGCAGTGCTAGAGTAAGCAATCAGCCCCAGCATTTT.

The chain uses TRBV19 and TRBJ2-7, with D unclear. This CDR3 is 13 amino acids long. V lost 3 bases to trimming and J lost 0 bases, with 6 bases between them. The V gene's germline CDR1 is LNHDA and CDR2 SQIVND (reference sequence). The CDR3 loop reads CASSIGLSYEQYF. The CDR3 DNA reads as TGTGCCAGTAGTATCGGGCTCTCCTACGAGCAGTACTTC. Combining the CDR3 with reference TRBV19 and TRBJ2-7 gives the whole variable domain DGGITQSPKYLFRKEGQNVTLSCEQNLNHDAMYWYRQDPGQGLRLIYYSQIVNDFQKGDIAEGYSVSREKKESFPLTVTSAQKNPTAFYLCASSIGLSYEQYFGPGTRLTVT.

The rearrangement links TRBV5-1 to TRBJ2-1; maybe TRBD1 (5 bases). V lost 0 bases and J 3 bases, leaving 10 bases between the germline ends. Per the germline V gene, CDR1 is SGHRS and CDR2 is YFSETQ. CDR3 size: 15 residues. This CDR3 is CASSLESTDYNEQFF. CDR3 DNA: TGCGCCAGCAGCTTGGAATCGACAGACTACAATGAGCAGTTCTTC.

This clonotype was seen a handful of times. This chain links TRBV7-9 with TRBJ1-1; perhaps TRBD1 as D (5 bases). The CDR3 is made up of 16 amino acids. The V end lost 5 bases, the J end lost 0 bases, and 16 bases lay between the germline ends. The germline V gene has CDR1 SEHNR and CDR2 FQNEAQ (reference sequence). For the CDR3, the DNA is TGTGCCAGCAGCCCCCATGGGGGACCTCTGAACACTGAAGCTTTCTTT. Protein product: CASSPHGGPLNTEAFF. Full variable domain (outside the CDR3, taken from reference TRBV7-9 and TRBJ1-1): DTGVSQNPRHKITKRGQNVTFRCDPISEHNRLYWYRQTLGQGPEFLTYFQNEAQLEKSRLLSDRFSAERPKGSFSTLEIQRTEQGDSAMYLCASSPHGGPLNTEAFFGQGTRLTVV.

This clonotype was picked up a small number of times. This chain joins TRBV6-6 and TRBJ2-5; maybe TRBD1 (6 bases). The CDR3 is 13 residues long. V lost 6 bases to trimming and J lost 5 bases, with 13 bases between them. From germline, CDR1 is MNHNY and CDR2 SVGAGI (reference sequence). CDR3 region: CASRKQGWETQYF. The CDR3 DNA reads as TGTGCCAGCAGAAAACAGGGCTGGGAGACCCAGTACTTC.

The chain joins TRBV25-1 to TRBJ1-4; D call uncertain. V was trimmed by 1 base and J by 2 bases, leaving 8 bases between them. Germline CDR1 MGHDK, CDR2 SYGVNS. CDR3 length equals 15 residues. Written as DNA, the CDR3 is TGTGCCAGCAGTGAATTAGGAGCTACTAATGAAAAACTGTTTTTT. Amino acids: CASSELGATNEKLFF.

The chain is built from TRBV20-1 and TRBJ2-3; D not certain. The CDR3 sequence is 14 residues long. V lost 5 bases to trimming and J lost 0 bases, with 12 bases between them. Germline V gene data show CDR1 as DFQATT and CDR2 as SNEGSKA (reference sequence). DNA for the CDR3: TGCAGTGCTTTGAGACCTTCTAGCACAGATACGCAGTATTTT. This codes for CSALRPSSTDTQYF.

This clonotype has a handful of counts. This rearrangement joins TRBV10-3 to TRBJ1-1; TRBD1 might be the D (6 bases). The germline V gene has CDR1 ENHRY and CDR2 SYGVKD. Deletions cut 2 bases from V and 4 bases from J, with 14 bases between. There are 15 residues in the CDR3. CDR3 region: CAISEVQGFGTEAFF. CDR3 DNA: TGTGCCATCAGTGAGGTACAGGGCTTTGGCACTGAAGCTTTCTTT.